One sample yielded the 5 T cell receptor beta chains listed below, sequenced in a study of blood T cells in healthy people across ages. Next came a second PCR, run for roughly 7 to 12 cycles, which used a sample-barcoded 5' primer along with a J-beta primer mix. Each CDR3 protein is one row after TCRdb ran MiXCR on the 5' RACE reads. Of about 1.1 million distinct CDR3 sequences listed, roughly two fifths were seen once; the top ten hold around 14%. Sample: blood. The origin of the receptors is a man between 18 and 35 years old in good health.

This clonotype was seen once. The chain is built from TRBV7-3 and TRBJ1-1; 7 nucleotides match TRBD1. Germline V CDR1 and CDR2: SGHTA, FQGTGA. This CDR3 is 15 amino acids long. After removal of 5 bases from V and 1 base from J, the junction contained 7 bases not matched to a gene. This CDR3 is CASSPTGVGNTEAFF. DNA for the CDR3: TGTGCCAGCAGCCCCACAGGGGTTGGGAACACTGAAGCTTTCTTT.

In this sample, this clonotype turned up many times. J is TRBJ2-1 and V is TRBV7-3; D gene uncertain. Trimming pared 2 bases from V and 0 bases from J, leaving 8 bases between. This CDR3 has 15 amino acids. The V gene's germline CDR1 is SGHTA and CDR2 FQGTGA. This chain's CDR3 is CASSLAKSSYNEQFF. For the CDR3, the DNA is TGTGCCAGCAGCTTAGCGAAAAGCTCCTACAATGAGCAGTTCTTC.

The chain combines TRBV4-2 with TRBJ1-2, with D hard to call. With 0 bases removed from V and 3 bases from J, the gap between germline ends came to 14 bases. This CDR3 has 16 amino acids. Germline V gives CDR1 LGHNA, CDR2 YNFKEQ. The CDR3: CASSQDRSTAHYGYTF. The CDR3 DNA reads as TGTGCCAGCAGCCAAGATCGGAGTACCGCACACTATGGCTACACCTTC.

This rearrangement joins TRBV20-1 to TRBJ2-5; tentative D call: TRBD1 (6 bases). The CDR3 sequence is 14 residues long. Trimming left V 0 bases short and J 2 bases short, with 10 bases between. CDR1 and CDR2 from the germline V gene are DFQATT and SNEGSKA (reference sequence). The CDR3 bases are TGCAGTGCTAGAGATGTGGGGGCACAAGAGACCCAGTACTTC. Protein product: CSARDVGAQETQYF.

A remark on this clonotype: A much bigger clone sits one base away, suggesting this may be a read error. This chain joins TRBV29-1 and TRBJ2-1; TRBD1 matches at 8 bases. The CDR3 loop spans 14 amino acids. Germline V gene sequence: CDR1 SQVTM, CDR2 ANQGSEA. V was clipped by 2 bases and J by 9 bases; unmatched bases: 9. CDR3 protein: CSVEWTGRQSEQFF. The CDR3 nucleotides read TGCAGCGTTGAATGGACAGGGAGGCAGAGTGAGCAGTTCTTC.